The 5 T cell receptor beta chains in this list originate from one sample, sequenced in a study of spatial heterogeneity in lung cancer. Time point defined: blood at routine non-recurrence follow-up after resection. Whole RNA obtained from tumor, nontumor lung or frozen PBMC underwent sequencing without sorting. TCRdb passed the 5' RACE reads through MiXCR, listing each CDR3 protein once. This sample has under 30,000 distinct CDR3 sequences, with less than 6% found just once. Here the sequenced sample was PBMCs, taken at follow-up. These receptors all stem from a male donor with early-stage non-small cell lung cancer.

Many counts were recorded for this clonotype. The chain couples TRBV7-2 to TRBJ2-3; D is unclear. The germline V gene has CDR1 SGHTA and CDR2 FQGNSA. CDR3 size: 16 residues. V lost 2 bases and J 8 bases, leaving 20 bases between the germline ends. The CDR3 sequence: CASSLLEIVNYGTQYF. The CDR3 DNA follows: TGTGCCAGCAGCTTACTTGAGATTGTCAATTATGGTACGCAGTATTTT.

In this sample, this clonotype turned up many times. The chain joins TRBV6-6 to TRBJ2-7; D may be TRBD2 (6 bases). V lost 5 bases and J lost 0, with 14 bases in between. The CDR3 sequence is 15 residues long. Per germline, CDR1 MNHNY and CDR2 SVGAGI (reference sequence). The chain's CDR3 is CASSPARGSSYEQYF. DNA of the CDR3: TGTGCCAGCAGTCCGGCCCGGGGGAGCTCCTACGAGCAGTACTTC.

This clonotype has at least ten counts. V usage is TRBV5-4 and J usage is TRBJ2-7; 13 positions agree with TRBD2. With V trimmed by 4 bases and J by 6 bases, 7 bases remained unmatched. The CDR3 consists of 15 residues. Germline loops: CDR1 SGHNT, CDR2 YYREEE (reference sequence). The CDR3 DNA follows: TGTGCCAGCAGCGACGGACTAGCGGGGGTCCTCGAGCAGTACTTC. Translating gives CASSDGLAGVLEQYF.

This chain links TRBV7-8 with TRBJ2-7; no clear D gene. Germline CDR1 and CDR2: SGHVS and FQNEAQ. The germline V and J ends were trimmed by 5 bases and 1 base, with 6 bases remaining between them. The CDR3 has 12 residues. CDR3 in amino acids: CASSQQSYEQYV. Here the CDR3 DNA reads TGTGCCAGCAGCCAACAATCCTACGAGCAGTACGTC.

This clonotype was seen repeatedly, ten times or more. The chain has TRBV6-6 and TRBJ2-1; 9 bases agree with TRBD1. CDR1 is MNHNY and CDR2 is SVGAGI in the germline V gene (reference sequence). V trimming: 7 bases; J trimming: 6 bases; junction bases outside the gene matches: 7. CDR3 size: 14 residues. The CDR3 DNA sequence: TGTGCCAGCACACACAGGGGGCCGGTCAATGAGCAGTTCTTC. Translated, it gives CASTHRGPVNEQFF.